These T cell receptor beta chains were read from a single sample in a study of post-analysis software for immune sequencing data. TCRdb reanalysed the PCR reads using MiXCR and keeps one entry per CDR3 protein. The sample has about 430,000 distinct CDR3 sequences, 35% to 45% seen once; the top ten hold less than 8%. The source material was blood. The receptor source for this set is a girl aged 2 to 10 with multiple sclerosis. The CDR3 runs from the conserved cysteine through the conserved F or W. D genes are given only for firm matches. Clone sizes are given selectively: once, few, many, or a class where the clone is expanded.

size: few
V: TRBV5-1
D: NA
J: TRBJ2-3
CDR3: CASSPGSTDTQYF
DNA: TGTGCCAGCAGCCCCGGGTCCACAGATACGCAGTATTTT

size: NA
V: TRBV20-1
D: NA
J: TRBJ1-4
CDR3: CSARRWGANEKLFF
DNA: TGCAGTGCTCGGCGGTGGGGGGCTAATGAAAAACTGTTTTTT

size: NA
V: TRBV20-1
D: NA
J: TRBJ2-7
CDR3: CSAGAYEQYF
DNA: TGCAGTGCTGGGGCCTACGAGCAGTACTTC

size: NA
V: TRBV20-1
D: NA
J: TRBJ1-5
CDR3: CSARYGGPRQPQHF
DNA: TGCAGTGCCCGATATGGGGGACCGCGTCAGCCCCAGCATTTT

size: few
V: TRBV29-1
D: TRBD1
J: TRBJ1-2
CDR3: CSALDRPNYGYTF
DNA: TGCAGCGCTCTGGACAGGCCCAACTATGGCTACACCTTC

size: NA
V: TRBV7-2
D: TRBD1
J: TRBJ2-5
CDR3: CASSRDRGRQETQYF
DNA: TGTGCCAGCAGCAGAGATAGGGGGCGCCAAGAGACCCAGTACTTC

size: once
V: TRBV29-1
D: TRBD1
J: TRBJ2-7
CDR3: CSVIGQGIYEQYF
DNA: TGCAGCGTAATAGGACAGGGGATCTACGAGCAGTACTTC

size: few
V: TRBV29-1
D: NA
J: TRBJ1-1
CDR3: CSVVPGNKGAFF
DNA: TGCAGCGTTGTCCCAGGGAACAAGGGAGCTTTCTTT

size: NA
V: TRBV4-2
D: TRBD2
J: TRBJ2-1
CDR3: CASSQDITSGITRDEQFF
DNA: TGTGCCAGCAGTCAAGATATTACTAGCGGGATAACACGGGATGAGCAGTTCTTC

size: NA
V: TRBV28
D: TRBD2
J: TRBJ2-1
CDR3: CASSQTLSGAKDRFF
DNA: TGTGCCAGCAGCCAAACGCTTAGCGGGGCGAAAGACCGGTTCTTC

size: NA
V: TRBV7-2
D: NA
J: TRBJ2-3
CDR3: CASSLQRTTDTQYF
DNA: TGTGCCAGCAGCTTACAGCGGACCACAGATACGCAGTATTTT

size: NA
V: TRBV9
D: TRBD2
J: TRBJ2-7
CDR3: CASSVGLAGGAMSYEQYF
DNA: TGTGCCAGCAGCGTAGGTCTAGCGGGAGGAGCGATGTCCTACGAGCAGTACTTC

size: NA
V: TRBV20-1
D: TRBD1
J: TRBJ1-5
CDR3: CSGTTGGAEQPQHF
DNA: TGCAGTGGCACGACAGGGGGCGCGGAGCAGCCCCAGCATTTT

size: NA
V: TRBV9
D: NA
J: TRBJ2-1
CDR3: CASSVALGGGDNEQFF
DNA: TGTGCCAGCAGCGTAGCCTTAGGGGGGGGAGACAATGAGCAGTTCTTC